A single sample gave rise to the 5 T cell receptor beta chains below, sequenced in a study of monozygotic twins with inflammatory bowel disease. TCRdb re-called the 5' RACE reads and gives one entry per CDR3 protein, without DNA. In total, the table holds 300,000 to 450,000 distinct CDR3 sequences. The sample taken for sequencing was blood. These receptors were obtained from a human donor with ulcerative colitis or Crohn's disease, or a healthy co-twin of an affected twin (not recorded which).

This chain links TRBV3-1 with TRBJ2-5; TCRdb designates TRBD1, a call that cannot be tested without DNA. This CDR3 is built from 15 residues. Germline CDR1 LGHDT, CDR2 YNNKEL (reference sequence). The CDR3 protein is CASRGGKGYQETQHF.

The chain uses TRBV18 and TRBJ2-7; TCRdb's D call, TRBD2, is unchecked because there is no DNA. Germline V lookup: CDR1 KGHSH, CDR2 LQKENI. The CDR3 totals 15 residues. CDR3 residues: CASSLRQGMRDEQYF.

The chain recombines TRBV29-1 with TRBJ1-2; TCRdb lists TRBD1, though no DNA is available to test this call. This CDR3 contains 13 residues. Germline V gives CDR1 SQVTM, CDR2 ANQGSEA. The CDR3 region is CSVAYREDYGYTF.

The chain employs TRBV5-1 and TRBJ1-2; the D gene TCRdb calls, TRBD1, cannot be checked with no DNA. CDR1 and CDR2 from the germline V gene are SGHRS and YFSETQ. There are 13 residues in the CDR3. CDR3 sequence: CASSQQGADGYTF.

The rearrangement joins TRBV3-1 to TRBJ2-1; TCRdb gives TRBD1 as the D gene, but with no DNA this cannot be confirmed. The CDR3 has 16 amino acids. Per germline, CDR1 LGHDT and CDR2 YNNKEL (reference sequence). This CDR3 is CASSLQRGALRNEQFF.